A selection of T cell receptor beta chains follows, all from one sample in a study of early T cells in non-severe SARS-CoV-2 infection. One entry per CDR3 protein results from TCRdb running MiXCR on the 5' RACE reads. The sample consists of some 120,000 distinct CDR3 sequences, 14% to 15% of them appearing once. Material for sequencing was whole blood. The receptors shown here come from an adult who was a healthcare worker with PCR-confirmed SARS-CoV-2 infection or an uninfected control (not recorded which). Each CDR3 is given with its conserved first and last residue. A D gene is named only where the DNA matches it firmly. Not all rows give a size; the values are once, few, many and, for expanded clones, a class.

v_gene: TRBV19; abundance: many; d_gene: TRBD1; j_gene: TRBJ1-5; CDR3aa: CASNSQGDQPQHF; CDR3nt: TGTGCCAGTAATTCCCAGGGGGACCAGCCCCAGCATTTT
v_gene: TRBV5-1; abundance: many; d_gene: -; j_gene: TRBJ2-1; CDR3aa: CASSLESGTQYEQFF; CDR3nt: TGCGCCAGCAGCTTGGAGAGCGGAACCCAGTATGAGCAGTTCTTC
v_gene: TRBV20-1; abundance: -; d_gene: -; j_gene: TRBJ2-3; CDR3aa: CSARDLTGPSLGDTQYF; CDR3nt: TGCAGTGCTAGAGACCTTACGGGACCCTCCTTAGGGGATACGCAGTATTTT
v_gene: TRBV19; abundance: -; d_gene: TRBD1; j_gene: TRBJ1-5; CDR3aa: CASRANRGSNQPQHF; CDR3nt: TGTGCCAGTAGAGCCAACAGGGGTAGCAATCAGCCCCAGCATTTT
v_gene: TRBV11-3; abundance: -; d_gene: -; j_gene: TRBJ2-1; CDR3aa: CASSPLRGSNEQFF; CDR3nt: TGTGCCAGCAGCCCCCTACGGGGTTCCAATGAGCAGTTCTTC
v_gene: TRBV5-1; abundance: many; d_gene: -; j_gene: TRBJ2-7; CDR3aa: CASSSMPDSYEQYF; CDR3nt: TGCGCCAGCAGCTCCATGCCGGACAGCTACGAGCAGTACTTC
v_gene: TRBV18; abundance: -; d_gene: TRBD2; j_gene: TRBJ2-7; CDR3aa: CASSPQLAVHSYEQYF; CDR3nt: TGTGCCAGCTCACCACAACTAGCGGTACACTCCTACGAGCAGTACTTC
v_gene: TRBV6-1; abundance: few; d_gene: TRBD2; j_gene: TRBJ2-3; CDR3aa: CASSGILAGGPVDTQFF; CDR3nt: TGTGCCAGCAGTGGGATTCTAGCGGGGGGGCCAGTAGATACGCAGTTTTTT
v_gene: TRBV20-1; abundance: -; d_gene: TRBD2; j_gene: TRBJ2-5; CDR3aa: CSANGGGAGETQYF; CDR3nt: TGCAGTGCTAACGGCGGGGGGGCCGGAGAGACCCAGTACTTC
v_gene: TRBV3-1; abundance: -; d_gene: -; j_gene: TRBJ2-5; CDR3aa: CASSHSSWRQETQYF; CDR3nt: TGTGCCAGCAGCCATAGTTCCTGGAGGCAAGAGACCCAGTACTTC
v_gene: TRBV5-1; abundance: few; d_gene: TRBD1; j_gene: TRBJ1-4; CDR3aa: CASTGGTGVNERLFF; CDR3nt: TGCGCCAGCACGGGCGGGACAGGTGTTAATGAAAGACTGTTTTTT
v_gene: TRBV29-1; abundance: few; d_gene: -; j_gene: TRBJ2-1; CDR3aa: CSVAPTHNEQFF; CDR3nt: TGCAGCGTTGCCCCAACACACAATGAGCAGTTCTTC
v_gene: TRBV3-2; abundance: -; d_gene: -; j_gene: TRBJ2-1; CDR3aa: CASSPPPSTGGIYNEQFF; CDR3nt: TGTGCCAGCAGCCCCCCCCCGTCGACAGGGGGCATCTACAATGAGCAGTTCTTC
v_gene: TRBV27; abundance: -; d_gene: -; j_gene: TRBJ1-5; CDR3aa: CASSWGRNQPQHF; CDR3nt: TGTGCCAGCAGTTGGGGCAGAAATCAGCCCCAGCATTTT
v_gene: TRBV20-1; abundance: -; d_gene: -; j_gene: TRBJ1-6; CDR3aa: CSARDPVSNSPLHF; CDR3nt: TGCAGTGCTAGAGATCCGGTTTCAAATTCACCCCTCCACTTT